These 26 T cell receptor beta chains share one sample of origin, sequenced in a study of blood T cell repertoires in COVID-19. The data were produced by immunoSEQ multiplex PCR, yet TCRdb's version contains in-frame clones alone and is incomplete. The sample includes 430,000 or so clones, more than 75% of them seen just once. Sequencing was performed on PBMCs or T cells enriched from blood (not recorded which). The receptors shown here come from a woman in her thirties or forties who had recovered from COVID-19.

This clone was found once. The CDR3 DNA reads as TGTGCCAGCAGTGAAAGGTCCTCTACGGAGACTCTCTTCGAAGGCTACACCTTC. Protein sequence: CASSERSSTETLFEGYTF. This chain joins TRBV2 and TRBJ1-2; the D is unclear. Trimming left V 2 bases short and J 8 bases short, with 27 bases between. Looked up from germline, CDR1 is SNHLY and CDR2 is FYNNEI. CDR3 length equals 18 residues. Together with reference TRBV2 and TRBJ1-2, the CDR3 gives the full variable domain: EPEVTQTPSHQVTQMGQEVILRCVPISNHLYFYWYRQILGQKVEFLVSFYNNEISEKSEIFDDQFSVERPDGSNFTLKIRSTKLEDSAMYFCASSERSSTETLFEGYTFGSGTRLTVV.

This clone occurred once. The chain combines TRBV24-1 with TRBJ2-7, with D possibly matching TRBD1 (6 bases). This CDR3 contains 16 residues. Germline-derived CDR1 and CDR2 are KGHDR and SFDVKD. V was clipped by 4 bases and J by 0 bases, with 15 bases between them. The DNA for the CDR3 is TGTGCCACCAGTGAGACCCGACAGGTACCCTCCTACGAGCAGTACTTC. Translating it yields CATSETRQVPSYEQYF.

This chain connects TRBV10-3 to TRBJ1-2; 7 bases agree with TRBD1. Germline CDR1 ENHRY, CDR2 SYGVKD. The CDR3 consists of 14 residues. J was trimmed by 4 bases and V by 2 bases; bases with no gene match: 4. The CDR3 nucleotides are TGTGCCATCAGTGAGGACAGGGAAGGCTATGGCTACACCTTC. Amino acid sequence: CAISEDREGYGYTF.

CDR3 nucleotide sequence: TGTGCCAGCAGCTTACAGGGCTCGGGGCCCCAGCATTTT. Translation: CASSLQGSGPQHF. The chain employs TRBV11-2 and TRBJ1-5; the D gene is possibly TRBD1 (5 bases). CDR3 length: 13 residues. Germline values: CDR1 SGHAT, CDR2 FQNNGV. V dropped 2 bases and J dropped 9 bases, with 11 bases sitting between them.

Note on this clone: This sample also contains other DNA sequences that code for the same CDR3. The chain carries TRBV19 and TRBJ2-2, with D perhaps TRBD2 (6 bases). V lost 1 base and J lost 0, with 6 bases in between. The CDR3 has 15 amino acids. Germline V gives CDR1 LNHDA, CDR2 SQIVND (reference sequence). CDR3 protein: CASSIGLANTGELFF. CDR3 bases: TGTGCCAGTAGTATAGGACTAGCGAACACCGGGGAGCTGTTTTTT.

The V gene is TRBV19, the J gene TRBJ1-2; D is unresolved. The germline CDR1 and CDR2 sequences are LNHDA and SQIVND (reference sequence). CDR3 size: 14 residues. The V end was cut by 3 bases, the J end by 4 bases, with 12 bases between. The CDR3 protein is CASSIYRKLYGYTF. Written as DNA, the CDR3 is TGTGCCAGTAGTATCTACCGCAAGCTCTATGGCTACACCTTC.

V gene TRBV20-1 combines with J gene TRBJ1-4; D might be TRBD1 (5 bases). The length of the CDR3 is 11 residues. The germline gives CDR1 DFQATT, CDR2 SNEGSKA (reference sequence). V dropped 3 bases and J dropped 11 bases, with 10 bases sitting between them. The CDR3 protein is CSASPQGKLFF. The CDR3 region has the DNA TGCAGTGCTAGCCCCCAGGGTAAACTGTTTTTT.

The CDR3 nucleotides read TGTGCCAGCAGTTTTGTTAGTTCCGGGGAGCTGTTTTTT. It specifies CASSFVSSGELFF. The V call is TRBV6-5, the J call TRBJ2-2, with D hard to call. CDR1 is MNHEY, CDR2 SVGAGI, per germline. The CDR3 contains 13 residues. Trimming shortened V by 4 bases and J by 6 bases, and 9 bases separated the two germline ends.

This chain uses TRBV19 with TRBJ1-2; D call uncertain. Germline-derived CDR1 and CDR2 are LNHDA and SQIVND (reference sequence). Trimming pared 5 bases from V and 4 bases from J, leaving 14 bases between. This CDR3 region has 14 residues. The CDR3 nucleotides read TGTGCCAGTAGTCTGGTGGGAGGACTCTATGGCTACACCTTC. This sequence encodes CASSLVGGLYGYTF.

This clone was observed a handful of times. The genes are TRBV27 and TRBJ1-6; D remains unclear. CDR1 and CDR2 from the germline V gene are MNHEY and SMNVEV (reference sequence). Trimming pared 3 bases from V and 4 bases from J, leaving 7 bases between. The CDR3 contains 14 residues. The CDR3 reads CASSLTLYNSPLHF. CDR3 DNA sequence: TGTGCCAGCAGTTTGACACTTTATAATTCACCCCTCCACTTT.

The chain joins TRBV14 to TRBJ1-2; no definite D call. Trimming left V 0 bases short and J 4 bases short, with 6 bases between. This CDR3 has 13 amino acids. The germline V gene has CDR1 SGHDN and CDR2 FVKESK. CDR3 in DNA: TGTGCCAGCAGCCAAGATCTGAGCTATGGCTACACCTTC. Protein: CASSQDLSYGYTF. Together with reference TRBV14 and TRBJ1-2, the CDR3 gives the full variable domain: EAGVTQFPSHSVIEKGQTVTLRCDPISGHDNLYWYRRVMGKEIKFLLHFVKESKQDESGMPNNRFLAERTGGTYSTLKVQPAELEDSGVYFCASSQDLSYGYTFGSGTRLTVV.

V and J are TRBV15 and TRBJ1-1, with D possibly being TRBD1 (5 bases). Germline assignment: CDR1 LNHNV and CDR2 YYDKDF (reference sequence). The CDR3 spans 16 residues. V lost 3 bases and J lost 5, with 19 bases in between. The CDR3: CATSSPAKGAGTEAFF. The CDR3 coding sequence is TGTGCCACCAGCAGCCCCGCGAAAGGGGCTGGGACTGAAGCTTTCTTT.

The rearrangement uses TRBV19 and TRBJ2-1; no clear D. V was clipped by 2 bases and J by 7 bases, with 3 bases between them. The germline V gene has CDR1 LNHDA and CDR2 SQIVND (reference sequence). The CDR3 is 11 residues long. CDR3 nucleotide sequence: TGTGCCAGTAGTATATCGAATGAGCAGTTCTTC. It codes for CASSISNEQFF.

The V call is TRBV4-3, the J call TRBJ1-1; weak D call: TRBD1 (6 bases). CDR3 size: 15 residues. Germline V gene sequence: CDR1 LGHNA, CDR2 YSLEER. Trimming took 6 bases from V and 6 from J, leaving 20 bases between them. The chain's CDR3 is CASRANRAGSAEAFF. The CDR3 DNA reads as TGCGCCAGCAGGGCAAACAGGGCGGGCTCGGCTGAAGCTTTCTTT.

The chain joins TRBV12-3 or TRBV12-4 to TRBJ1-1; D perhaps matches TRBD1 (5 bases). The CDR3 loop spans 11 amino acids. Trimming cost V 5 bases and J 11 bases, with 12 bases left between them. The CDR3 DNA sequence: TGTGCCAGCAGTCTCCGGGAGGGGGCTTTCTTT. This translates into CASSLREGAFF.

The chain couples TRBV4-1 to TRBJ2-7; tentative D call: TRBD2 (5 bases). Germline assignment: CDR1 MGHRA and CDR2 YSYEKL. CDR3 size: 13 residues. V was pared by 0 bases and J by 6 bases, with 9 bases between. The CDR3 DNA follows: TGCGCCAGCAGCCAAGAGAGAGGACTCGAGCAGTACTTC. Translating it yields CASSQERGLEQYF.

The CDR3 sequence: CASSLGPGQGASYEQYF. The DNA for the CDR3 is TGTGCCAGCAGCTTAGGTCCGGGACAGGGGGCTTCCTACGAGCAGTACTTC. The chain is built from TRBV11-2 and TRBJ2-7, with 12 positions matching TRBD1. The length of the CDR3 is 17 residues. Germline V gene sequence: CDR1 SGHAT, CDR2 FQNNGV. V shed 1 base and J 1 base; nucleotides not matched to a gene: 5.

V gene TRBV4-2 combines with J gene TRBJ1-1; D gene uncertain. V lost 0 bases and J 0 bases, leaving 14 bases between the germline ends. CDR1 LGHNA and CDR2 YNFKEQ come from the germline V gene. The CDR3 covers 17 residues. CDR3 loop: CASSQDGGPSMNTEAFF. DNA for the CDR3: TGTGCCAGCAGCCAAGATGGTGGGCCCAGCATGAACACTGAAGCTTTCTTT.

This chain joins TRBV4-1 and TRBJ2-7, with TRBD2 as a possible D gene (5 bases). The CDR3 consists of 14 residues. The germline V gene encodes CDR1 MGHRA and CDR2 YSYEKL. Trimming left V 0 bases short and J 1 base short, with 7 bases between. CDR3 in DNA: TGCGCCAGCAGCCAAGATCGGGATTCCTACGAGCAGTACTTC. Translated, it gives CASSQDRDSYEQYF.

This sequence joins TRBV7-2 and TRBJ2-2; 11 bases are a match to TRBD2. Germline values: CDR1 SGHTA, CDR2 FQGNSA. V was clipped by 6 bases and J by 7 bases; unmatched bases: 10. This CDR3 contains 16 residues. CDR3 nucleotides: TGTGCCAGCAGTCCTACTAGCGGGAGTGAGATCGGGGAGCTGTTTTTT. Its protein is CASSPTSGSEIGELFF.

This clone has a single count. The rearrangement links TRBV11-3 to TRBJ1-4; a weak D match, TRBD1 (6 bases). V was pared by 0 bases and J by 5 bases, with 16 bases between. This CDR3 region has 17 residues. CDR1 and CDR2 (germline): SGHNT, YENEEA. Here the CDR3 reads CASSLDYSTGDNEKLFF. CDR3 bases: TGTGCCAGCAGCTTAGATTATTCGACAGGTGACAATGAAAAACTGTTTTTT. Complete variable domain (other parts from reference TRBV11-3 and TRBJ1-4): EAGVVQSPRYKIIEKKQPVAFWCNPISGHNTLYWYLQNLGQGPELLIRYENEEAVDDSQLPKDRFSAERLKGVDSTLKIQPAELGDSAVYLCASSLDYSTGDNEKLFFGSGTQLSVL.

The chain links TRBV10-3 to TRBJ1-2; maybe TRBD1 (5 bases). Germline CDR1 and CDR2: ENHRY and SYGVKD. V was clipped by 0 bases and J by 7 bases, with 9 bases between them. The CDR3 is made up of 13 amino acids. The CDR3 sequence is CAISESTASGYTF. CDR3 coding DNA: TGTGCCATCAGTGAGTCGACAGCGTCTGGCTACACCTTC.

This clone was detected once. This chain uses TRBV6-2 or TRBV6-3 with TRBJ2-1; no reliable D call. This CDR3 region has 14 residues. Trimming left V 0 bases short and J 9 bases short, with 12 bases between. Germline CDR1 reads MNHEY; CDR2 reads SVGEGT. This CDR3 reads CASSYSPQSGEQFF. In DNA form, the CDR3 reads TGTGCCAGCAGTTACTCCCCGCAGTCGGGTGAGCAGTTCTTC.

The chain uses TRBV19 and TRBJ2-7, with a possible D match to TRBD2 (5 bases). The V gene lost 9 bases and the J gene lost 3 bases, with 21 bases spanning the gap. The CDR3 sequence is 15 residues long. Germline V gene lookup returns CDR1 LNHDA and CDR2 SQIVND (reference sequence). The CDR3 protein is CASRPGVEEYYEQYF. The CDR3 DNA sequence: TGTGCCAGCCGACCCGGTGTGGAGGAATACTACGAGCAGTACTTC.

DNA of the CDR3: TGTGCCAGCAGCCCTTGGGACTTCCGACGGGGCACTGAAGCTTTCTTT. Translation: CASSPWDFRRGTEAFF. The rearrangement links TRBV9 to TRBJ1-1, with D possibly matching TRBD1 (5 bases). V was shortened by 4 bases and J by 4 bases, with 20 bases between the two germline ends. CDR1 and CDR2 (germline): SGDLS, YYNGEE. The CDR3 has 16 residues.

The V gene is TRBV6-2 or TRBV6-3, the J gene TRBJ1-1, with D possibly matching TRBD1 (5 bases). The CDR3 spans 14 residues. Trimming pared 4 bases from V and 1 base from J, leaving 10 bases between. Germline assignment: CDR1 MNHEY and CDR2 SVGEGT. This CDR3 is CASSSGLQNTEAFF. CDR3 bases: TGTGCCAGCAGTTCGGGACTCCAGAACACTGAAGCTTTCTTT.